The 21 T cell receptor beta chains below come from one sample, sequenced in a study of a mutant IDH1 vaccine in newly diagnosed glioma. TCRdb keeps only in-frame clones here, not all; method: immunoSEQ multiplex PCR. The table records approximately 92,000 clones, approximately 83% of them present only once. Time point of the sample: baseline, week 1 (first vaccination visit). Treatment denoted: pre-vaccination baseline after standard-of-care therapy. The input for sequencing was PBMCs, taken from a glioma patient treated with radiotherapy, temozolomide or both. The receptors stem from a woman between 45 and 65 years old with glioma.

The V gene is TRBV5-4, the J gene TRBJ2-5; D gene ambiguous. The germline V gene has CDR1 SGHNT and CDR2 YYREEE (reference sequence). V lost 4 bases, J lost 1 base, and 8 bases lay in between. The CDR3 sequence is 13 residues long. CDR3 protein: CASSPGLQETQYF. In nucleotides, the CDR3 is TGTGCCAGCAGCCCGGGCCTCCAAGAGACCCAGTACTTC.

V is TRBV6-4 and J is TRBJ1-6; 11 bases agree with TRBD1. CDR1 is MRHNA, CDR2 SNTAGT, per germline. Losses at the gene ends were 2 bases for V and 9 bases for J; bases not matched to a gene: 0. This CDR3 has 14 residues. The CDR3 loop reads CASSDGQGASPLHF. The CDR3 DNA is TGTGCCAGCAGTGACGGACAGGGGGCTTCACCCCTCCACTTT.

The genes are TRBV27 and TRBJ2-4; tentatively, D is TRBD1 (7 bases). Trimming shortened V by 8 bases and J by 0 bases, and 14 bases separated the two germline ends. The length of the CDR3 is 15 residues. Germline V gives CDR1 MNHEY, CDR2 SMNVEV (reference sequence). DNA for the CDR3: TGTGCCAGCCAATCAGGGGGACTAGCCAAAAACATTCAGTACTTC. Translating it yields CASQSGGLAKNIQYF.

The V call is TRBV18, the J call TRBJ2-2, with 10 bases identical to TRBD1. The J segment lost 5 bases and the V segment lost 3 bases, leaving 6 bases of the junction unmatched. This CDR3 has 16 amino acids. The V gene's germline CDR1 is KGHSH and CDR2 LQKENI. The CDR3 bases are TGTGCCAGCTCACCTGGACAGGGGGTCGGAACCGGGGAGCTGTTTTTT. This translates into CASSPGQGVGTGELFF.

CDR3 amino acids: CASSLNTGATDTQYF. In DNA form, the CDR3 reads TGTGCCAGCAGTTTAAATACAGGGGCCACAGATACGCAGTATTTT. The chain carries TRBV6-5 and TRBJ2-3, with TRBD1 matching over 7 bases. This CDR3 is built from 15 residues. V lost 4 bases, J lost 2 bases, and 6 bases stayed unmatched. Per the germline V gene, CDR1 is MNHEY and CDR2 is SVGAGI.

This clone was recorded only once. The J gene is TRBJ1-1, the V gene TRBV7-2; D is unclear. The CDR3 is 14 residues long. The V end lost 5 bases, the J end lost 1 base, and 11 bases lay between the germline ends. Germline CDR1 and CDR2: SGHTA and FQGNSA. The DNA of the CDR3 is TGTGCCAGCAGCCGGATGGTCGGGAACACTGAAGCTTTCTTT. Translation gives CASSRMVGNTEAFF.

The chain recombines TRBV7-2 with TRBJ1-4; 8 bases line up with TRBD1. This CDR3 has 15 residues. The trim removed 4 bases at V and 7 bases at J, leaving 8 bases unmatched. Germline lookup yields CDR1 SGHTA and CDR2 FQGNSA. The DNA of the CDR3 is TGTGCCAGCAGCTCGAGACAGGGGCCAGGTGAAAAACTGTTTTTT. Its protein is CASSSRQGPGEKLFF. Filled out from reference TRBV7-2 and TRBJ1-4, the complete variable domain reads GAGVSQSPSNKVTEKGKDVELRCDPISGHTALYWYRQSLGQGLEFLIYFQGNSAPDKSGLPSDRFSAERTGGSVSTLTIQRTQQEDSAVYLCASSSRQGPGEKLFFGSGTQLSVL.

V gene TRBV28 combines with J gene TRBJ1-2; the D is unclear. Germline CDR1 and CDR2: MDHEN and SYDVKM. CDR3 length equals 16 residues. Trimming took off 4 bases at V and 2 bases at J, with 17 bases between the two ends. CDR3 in amino acids: CASSYPRARKNYGYTF. DNA of the CDR3: TGTGCCAGCAGTTACCCCCGGGCCAGAAAGAACTATGGCTACACCTTC.

This chain links TRBV2 with TRBJ1-3; 8 bases agree with TRBD1. The germline V gene has CDR1 SNHLY and CDR2 FYNNEI. V lost 6 bases, J lost 0 bases, and 4 bases stayed unmatched. CDR3 length: 15 amino acids. The CDR3 loop reads CASSLQGDSGNTIYF. The CDR3 bases are TGTGCCAGCAGCCTACAGGGGGACTCTGGAAACACCATATATTTT.

This clone has just a few counts. The chain joins TRBV6-5 to TRBJ2-5; either TRBD1 or TRBD2 may fit D (5 bases each). Germline lookup yields CDR1 MNHEY and CDR2 SVGAGI. Trimming left V 5 bases short and J 2 bases short, with 15 bases between. This CDR3 is 15 amino acids long. CDR3 sequence reads: CASSRREWVQETQYF. CDR3 sequence (DNA): TGTGCCAGCAGTCGCAGGGAGTGGGTTCAAGAGACCCAGTACTTC.

This chain connects TRBV5-4 to TRBJ1-1; D possibly corresponds to TRBD1 (6 bases). V dropped 4 bases and J dropped 8 bases, with 12 bases sitting between them. Germline V gives CDR1 SGHNT, CDR2 YYREEE (reference sequence). The CDR3 is made up of 12 amino acids. CDR3 in amino acids: CASSAGDREAFF. The CDR3 nucleotides read TGTGCCAGCAGCGCAGGGGATAGGGAAGCTTTCTTT.

The chain recombines TRBV9 with TRBJ1-2; tentatively, D is TRBD1 (5 bases). Germline-derived CDR1 and CDR2 are SGDLS and YYNGEE. V was shortened by 4 bases and J by 8 bases, with 15 bases between the two germline ends. The CDR3 loop spans 13 amino acids. The CDR3 DNA is TGTGCCAGCAGCCCTTACAGGAATTACGGCTACACCTTC. This gives the protein CASSPYRNYGYTF.

The chain carries TRBV2 and TRBJ1-5; the match to TRBD1 covers 9 bases. The CDR3 contains 15 residues. Germline assignment: CDR1 SNHLY and CDR2 FYNNEI. Germline trimming cut 8 bases from V and 0 bases from J; bases unmatched to any gene: 5. CDR3 in amino acids: CASRQGVNSNQPQHF. The CDR3 nucleotides are TGTGCCAGCCGACAGGGGGTGAATAGCAATCAGCCCCAGCATTTT.

The chain has TRBV20-1 and TRBJ2-1; D remains unclear. The CDR3 sequence is 10 residues long. With 6 bases removed from V and 4 bases from J, the gap between germline ends came to 4 bases. Germline V gene lookup returns CDR1 DFQATT and CDR2 SNEGSKA (reference sequence). The CDR3 coding sequence is TGCAGTGCAGGGTACAATGAGCAGTTCTTC. Translating gives CSAGYNEQFF.

The chain links TRBV9 to TRBJ1-6; D is uncertain. This CDR3 contains 15 residues. The V and J ends lost 2 bases and 0 bases respectively, with 6 bases between them. Germline V gene data show CDR1 as SGDLS and CDR2 as YYNGEE. The CDR3 sequence: CASSVTDSYNSPLHF. The CDR3 region has the DNA TGTGCCAGCAGCGTCACAGACTCCTATAATTCACCCCTCCACTTT.

This rearrangement joins TRBV6-1 to TRBJ2-7; TRBD1 matches 11 bases. J lost 5 bases, V lost 7 bases, and 10 bases had no gene match. The CDR3 length is 15 residues. Per germline, CDR1 MNHNS and CDR2 SASEGT. CDR3 DNA sequence: TGTGCCAGCACTTCAGGGGGGACAGGGGGACACGAGCAGTACTTC. It encodes CASTSGGTGGHEQYF.

CDR3 region: CASSLLLVTEAFF. In DNA form, the CDR3 reads TGTGCCAGCAGCCTCCTCTTAGTAACTGAAGCTTTCTTT. The rearrangement links TRBV7-9 to TRBJ1-1; D not certain. The CDR3 has 13 amino acids. Germline lookup yields CDR1 SEHNR and CDR2 FQNEAQ (reference sequence). V was trimmed by 5 bases and J by 5 bases, leaving 12 bases between them. The entire variable domain, with the rest obtained from reference TRBV7-9 and TRBJ1-1, is as follows: DTGVSQNPRHKITKRGQNVTFRCDPISEHNRLYWYRQTLGQGPEFLTYFQNEAQLEKSRLLSDRFSAERPKGSFSTLEIQRTEQGDSAMYLCASSLLLVTEAFFGQGTRLTVV.

A remark on this clone: Within the sample, other DNA sequences also encode this same CDR3. The chain uses TRBV7-2 and TRBJ1-1, with 7 bases lining up with TRBD1. The germline V gene encodes CDR1 SGHTA and CDR2 FQGNSA. V was pared by 5 bases and J by 0 bases, with 3 bases of the junction left unmatched. The CDR3 sequence is 14 residues long. The CDR3: CASSLGGVNTEAFF. The CDR3, as DNA: TGTGCCAGCAGCCTAGGGGGCGTGAACACTGAAGCTTTCTTT.

This clone appeared a few times. This sequence joins TRBV7-2 and TRBJ1-1; D is ambiguous. CDR1 and CDR2 from the germline V gene are SGHTA and FQGNSA. The CDR3 has 14 residues. Trimming stripped 3 bases from V and 0 bases from J, with 8 bases between. CDR3 region: CASSFASVNTEAFF. CDR3 nucleotides: TGTGCCAGCAGCTTCGCGTCAGTGAACACTGAAGCTTTCTTT.

This clone was seen a handful of times. The V gene is TRBV6-5, the J gene TRBJ1-1, with D hard to call. The CDR3 runs 13 residues. The V and J ends lost 2 bases and 5 bases respectively, with 9 bases between them. Germline CDR1 MNHEY, CDR2 SVGAGI. CDR3 coding DNA: TGTGCCAGCAGTTACGGGGTAGGGACTGAAGCTTTCTTT. Its translation: CASSYGVGTEAFF.

The chain recombines TRBV19 with TRBJ1-2, with 9 bases fitting TRBD1. Germline CDR1 reads LNHDA; CDR2 reads SQIVND (reference sequence). V shed 5 bases and J 2 bases; nucleotides not matched to a gene: 6. CDR3 length: 15 residues. In DNA form, the CDR3 reads TGTGCCAGTAGTCCCCGGACAGGGGCCAACTATGGCTACACCTTC. It is translated as CASSPRTGANYGYTF.